Reported below is one T cell receptor (beta chain). This clone's antigen is unknown. Qualities for individual bases were not recorded, and no much larger clone is one base off. The library was made by RT-PCR. The instrument given in TCRdb is Illumina HiSeq 2500. In-frame beta chains were kept once TCRdb had trimmed the public reads at Q25 with fastp and called clones with MiXCR. Rows are unified per CDR3 protein, each entry keeping the most common DNA and genes. The sample includes 530,000 or so distinct CDR3 sequences, with 14% observed a single time. 11% of the sample is in the top ten clones. The entry originates in a study of response to subunit inactivated influenza vaccine (dated by TCRdb to the late 2010s). Regarding the research as a whole: Deep quantitative profiling of the T cell receptor repertoire was used in the study to follow responses to a trivalent subunit inactivated influenza vaccine.

From the cysteine through the phenylalanine, the CDR3 covers 18 amino acids. The read is trimmed to its CDR3 DNA, 54 bases read in frame from base 1. Trimming removed 3 bases from V and 0 bases from J; the gene matches leave 11 bases unexplained. Looking up the germline V gene (reference sequence) yields CDR1 MNHEY and CDR2 SMNVEV. Study-level results and caveats: It was suggested by the authors that each seasonal influenza vaccination may recruit only a limited number of new T cells.

Here the sequenced sample was PBMCs from blood, taken approximately 12 days after vaccination. Recombination linked TRBV27 to TRBJ2-3; 8 nucleotides in the junction match TRBD2. The origin of this receptor is a man in his fifties or sixties who received an inactivated influenza vaccine. Donor details come from another sample of the same person, matched by shared clones. The CDR3 here reads CASSFAAGVRLSTDTQYF. The sequenced DNA: TGTGCCAGCAGTTTTGCAGCGGGGGTTCGCCTCAGCACAGATACGCAGTATTTT.